The rows below give T cell receptor beta chains drawn from one sample of a study of CD8 T cells in ankylosing spondylitis. TCRdb recomputed calls from the 5' RACE reads with MiXCR, one row per CDR3 protein. The sample lists about 30,000 distinct CDR3 sequences, over 12% occurring once. Sequenced input: blood. These receptor sequences come from a male donor with ankylosing spondylitis or in good health (not recorded which). The CDR3 runs from the conserved cysteine through the conserved F or W. The D gene is left open where the match is weak. Clone size appears in some rows only: once, few, many, or a class for an expanded clone.

d_call,clone_size,j_call,v_call,cdr3_nt,cdr3_aa
NA,NA,TRBJ2-5,TRBV5-5,TGTGCCAGCAGCTTGACAGCCCGCGAGGAGACCCAGTACTTC,CASSLTAREETQYF
NA,few,TRBJ2-2,TRBV4-3,TGCGCCAGCAGCCCAGAGGACGTAACCACCGGGGAGCTGTTTTTT,CASSPEDVTTGELFF
NA,few,TRBJ2-4,TRBV7-9,TGTGCCAGCAGCTTAGGCCCCGGGGACAAAAACATTCAGTACTTC,CASSLGPGDKNIQYF
TRBD1,NA,TRBJ1-4,TRBV20-1,TGCAGTGCTAGAGCCTTGGGACAGGGCAATGAAAAACTGTTTTTT,CSARALGQGNEKLFF
TRBD1,NA,TRBJ2-3,TRBV29-1,TGCAGCGGGACCCTATCGACAGGGATGAGCACAGATACGCAGTATTTT,CSGTLSTGMSTDTQYF
TRBD1,NA,TRBJ2-3,TRBV7-3,TGTGCCAGCAGCGGCGGACAGGCAGATACGCAGTATTTT,CASSGGQADTQYF
TRBD2,few,TRBJ2-1,TRBV4-1,TGCGCCAGCAGCCAGGGTAGAGCGGGAGTTTCCAATGAGCAGTTCTTC,CASSQGRAGVSNEQFF
NA,NA,TRBJ1-4,TRBV29-1,TGCAGCGTTGAGGCCGCAACTGGGGGAAAACTGTTTTTT,CSVEAATGGKLFF
NA,NA,TRBJ1-4,TRBV5-1,TGCGCCAGCAGCTTGGGCCATTCAACTAATGAAAAACTGTTTTTT,CASSLGHSTNEKLFF
TRBD1,few,TRBJ1-5,TRBV27,TGTGCCAGCAGTCCCCGACAGGGGCCTCAGCCCCAGCATTTT,CASSPRQGPQPQHF
NA,few,TRBJ2-1,TRBV12-3/TRBV12-4,TGTGCCAGCAGCCTCGGAGAGGGGGGACTCTTC,CASSLGEGGLF
TRBD1,NA,TRBJ2-5,TRBV5-1,TGCGCCAGCAGCTTGGAGGCAGGGGGACGCCAAGAGACCCAGTACTTC,CASSLEAGGRQETQYF
NA,few,TRBJ2-3,TRBV25-1,TGTGCCAGCAGTGACACCGGTTTAAAGACAGATACGCAGTATTTT,CASSDTGLKTDTQYF
NA,few,TRBJ2-7,TRBV4-3,TGCGCCAGCAGCCAAGATGGGTCCTCCTCCTACGAGCAGTACTTC,CASSQDGSSSYEQYF
NA,NA,TRBJ2-2,TRBV28,TGTGCCAGCCAGGGAGGAACGACGAACACCGGGGAGCTGTTTTTT,CASQGGTTNTGELFF
NA,NA,TRBJ2-3,TRBV28,TGTGCCAGCAGTTTTATGCGCACAGATACGCAGTATTTT,CASSFMRTDTQYF
NA,NA,TRBJ2-2,TRBV4-3,TGCGCCAGCAGCCAAGAAAGTCAAACTTCCACCGGGGAGCTGTTTTTT,CASSQESQTSTGELFF
NA,few,TRBJ2-2,TRBV28,TGTGCCAGCAGTTTAGGCCGATCGGTTGGCCGGGAGCTGTTTTTT,CASSLGRSVGRELFF
NA,few,TRBJ1-4,TRBV7-2,TGTGCCAGCAGCTTAGGTGGCGAAACTAATGAAAAACTGTTTTTT,CASSLGGETNEKLFF
TRBD1,few,TRBJ1-1,TRBV4-1,TGCGCCAGCAGCCAAACTCAGGGGGCGCGCACTGAAGCTTTCTTT,CASSQTQGARTEAFF
NA,NA,TRBJ2-1,TRBV20-1,TGCAGTGCTAGAGAGTCAATAAACTCCTACAATGAGCAGTTCTTC,CSARESINSYNEQFF
NA,few,TRBJ2-3,TRBV12-3/TRBV12-4,TGTGCCAGCAGTCCCTCCGCAGATACGCAGTATTTT,CASSPSADTQYF
NA,few,TRBJ2-2,TRBV5-1,TGCGCCAGCAGCTTGTTGGACTTCAGGAACACCGGGGAGCTGTTTTTT,CASSLLDFRNTGELFF
NA,NA,TRBJ1-1,TRBV3-1,TGTGCCAGCTCCTTCCCAGGAGCTGAAGCTTTCTTT,CASSFPGAEAFF
NA,once,TRBJ2-3,TRBV20-1,TGCAGTGCTAGAGATACAGCCAGCACAGATACGCAGTATTTT,CSARDTASTDTQYF
TRBD2,NA,TRBJ2-3,TRBV11-2,TGTGCCAGCAGCTTTAGCGGGGATCCTACAGATACGCAGTATTTT,CASSFSGDPTDTQYF
NA,NA,TRBJ2-2,TRBV4-3,TGCGCCAGCAGCCAACTATCCAACACCGGGGAGCTGTTTTTT,CASSQLSNTGELFF
TRBD1,few,TRBJ2-7,TRBV5-1,TGCGCCAGCAGCCGGACAGGGGGCTCCTACGAGCAGTACTTC,CASSRTGGSYEQYF
TRBD1,few,TRBJ2-2,TRBV7-2,TGTGCCAGCGGTAAACAGGGGGCCGACACCGGGGAGCTGTTTTTT,CASGKQGADTGELFF
NA,NA,TRBJ2-3,TRBV15,TGTGCCACCAGCACGGGGCAGTTCACAGATACGCAGTATTTT,CATSTGQFTDTQYF
TRBD2,NA,TRBJ2-2,TRBV20-1,TGCAGTGCTAGCCCAAGCGGGAGGAACACCGGGGAGCTGTTTTTT,CSASPSGRNTGELFF
NA,NA,TRBJ2-1,TRBV29-1,TGCAGCGTTGAGGCAGGGTGGGAGAATGAGCAGTTCTTC,CSVEAGWENEQFF
TRBD2,NA,TRBJ2-1,TRBV10-3,TGTGCCATCAGTCGATCCGGGAGCGGGGGAAATAGGGATGAGCAGTTCTTC,CAISRSGSGGNRDEQFF
NA,few,TRBJ2-3,TRBV12-3/TRBV12-4,TGTGCCAGCAATGGTGTCACTAGCACAGATACGCAGTATTTT,CASNGVTSTDTQYF
NA,few,TRBJ1-1,TRBV6-2/TRBV6-3,TGTGCCAGCAAACGACGTGCCCAGAGCACTGAAGCTTTCTTT,CASKRRAQSTEAFF
NA,NA,TRBJ1-4,TRBV11-2,TGTGCCAGCAGCCCCATAGGTTGGGGGGTAACTAATGAAAAACTGTTTTTT,CASSPIGWGVTNEKLFF
NA,many,TRBJ2-1,TRBV3-1,TGTGCCAGCAGCCAGAAAGGCCACAATGAGCAGTTCTTC,CASSQKGHNEQFF
NA,NA,TRBJ2-5,TRBV11-2,TGTGCCAGCAGCTTAGGTTTACTGACAGAGACCCAGTACTTC,CASSLGLLTETQYF
TRBD1,NA,TRBJ2-5,TRBV5-6,TGTGCCAGCAGCTTGGAGGGACAGGGATGGGGAGAGACCCAGTACTTC,CASSLEGQGWGETQYF
NA,NA,TRBJ1-4,TRBV11-2,TGTGCCAGCAGAGGGACGCGGACTAATGAAAAACTGTTTTTT,CASRGTRTNEKLFF
TRBD1,NA,TRBJ1-1,TRBV28,TGTGCCAGCAGTGCCCCAGGGGGCGCGCGGAAAGCTTTCTTT,CASSAPGGARKAFF
TRBD1,medium-sized,TRBJ1-2,TRBV12-3/TRBV12-4,TGTGCCAGCAGGCAGGGGGCCCTTAACTATGGCTACACCTTC,CASRQGALNYGYTF
TRBD2,NA,TRBJ2-2,TRBV5-4,TGTGCCAGCAGCTTGGAGGGGAGCGGGGGGCCCTCCGGGGAGCTGTTTTTT,CASSLEGSGGPSGELFF
TRBD2,few,TRBJ2-3,TRBV7-2,TGTGCCAGCAGCATTAGCGGGAGGACAGATACGCAGTATTTT,CASSISGRTDTQYF
TRBD1,NA,TRBJ1-2,TRBV5-1,TGCGCCAGCAGCTCCACCGGGACAGGGGGTAACTATGGCTACACCTTC,CASSSTGTGGNYGYTF
NA,few,TRBJ1-1,TRBV6-6,TGTGCCAGCAGAGAATATAACGAAGCTTTCTTT,CASREYNEAFF
NA,NA,TRBJ2-7,TRBV10-2,TGCGCCACCGGCGGGACGCAATACGAGCAGTACTTC,CATGGTQYEQYF
NA,few,TRBJ1-1,TRBV9,TGTGCCAGCAGCGTAGGAGGAGGGACCCCTGAAGCTTTCTTT,CASSVGGGTPEAFF
NA,NA,TRBJ2-1,TRBV5-1,TGCGCCAGCAGCTTGAGAGTCAATGAGCAGTTCTTC,CASSLRVNEQFF
TRBD1,NA,TRBJ2-7,TRBV7-2,TGTGCCAGCAGCGTCCGACAGGGGAGCTACGAGCAGTACTTC,CASSVRQGSYEQYF
NA,many,TRBJ1-5,TRBV24-1,TGTGCCACCAGCGGGGGGGAAACGGCACCCCAGCATTTT,CATSGGETAPQHF
NA,few,TRBJ2-1,TRBV20-1,TGCAGTGCTAGAGATAAGGGGTTCTCCTACAATGAGCAGTTCTTC,CSARDKGFSYNEQFF
NA,NA,TRBJ2-1,TRBV20-1,TGCAGTGCTAGTCCAGCAGGACTAAGCTCCTACAATGAGCAGTTCTTC,CSASPAGLSSYNEQFF
NA,NA,TRBJ2-7,TRBV28,TGTGCCAGCACCCCCTCGCGAGGGGCCTACGAGCAGTACTTC,CASTPSRGAYEQYF
NA,NA,TRBJ1-1,TRBV10-3,TGTGCCATCAGTGAACGACCCGGGACGAACACTGAAGCTTTCTTT,CAISERPGTNTEAFF
NA,NA,TRBJ2-1,TRBV28,TGTGCCAGCAGTTCCGGCGGGATCCAACCGAGGAATGAGCAGTTCTTC,CASSSGGIQPRNEQFF
NA,NA,TRBJ1-4,TRBV4-2,TGTGCCAGCAGCCATTCGACTGGGAAACTGTTTTTT,CASSHSTGKLFF
TRBD2,few,TRBJ2-1,TRBV20-1,TGCAGTGCTAGGTCTCTAGCGGGAGGGCTCGGTGAGCAGTTCTTC,CSARSLAGGLGEQFF
TRBD1,few,TRBJ1-1,TRBV7-9,TGTGCCAGCAGCTTAATAAGGGGGCAGGCTGAAGCTTTCTTT,CASSLIRGQAEAFF